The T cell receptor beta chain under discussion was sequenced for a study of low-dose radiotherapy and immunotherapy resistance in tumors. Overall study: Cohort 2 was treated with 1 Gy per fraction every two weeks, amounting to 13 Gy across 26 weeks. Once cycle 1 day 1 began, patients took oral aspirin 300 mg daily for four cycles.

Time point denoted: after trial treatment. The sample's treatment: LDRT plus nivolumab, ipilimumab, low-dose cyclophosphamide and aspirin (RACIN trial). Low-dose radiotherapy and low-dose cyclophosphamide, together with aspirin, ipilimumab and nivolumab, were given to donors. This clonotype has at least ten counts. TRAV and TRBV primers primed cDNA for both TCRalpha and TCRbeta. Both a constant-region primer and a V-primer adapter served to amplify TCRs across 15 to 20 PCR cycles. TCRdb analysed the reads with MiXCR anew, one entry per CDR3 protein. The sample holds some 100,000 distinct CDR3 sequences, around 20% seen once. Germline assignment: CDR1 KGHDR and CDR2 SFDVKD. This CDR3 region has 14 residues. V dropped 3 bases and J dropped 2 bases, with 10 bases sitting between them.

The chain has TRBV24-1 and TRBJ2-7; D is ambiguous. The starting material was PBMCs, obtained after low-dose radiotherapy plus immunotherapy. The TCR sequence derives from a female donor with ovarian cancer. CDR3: CATSDRRSPYEQYF. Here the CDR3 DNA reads TGTGCCACCAGTGATAGGCGGTCACCCTACGAGCAGTACTTC.